Sequencing of this T cell receptor (beta chain) was carried out in a study of T cells in Graves' hyperthyroidism and ophthalmopathy (dated 2019 in TCRdb). Looking at the study overall: Peripheral blood was sampled at the time of initial diagnosis, prior to any treatment. TCR V-J signatures able to tell the groups apart were searched for in a discovery cohort of 100 or so patients, of whom about 40 had Graves' ophthalmopathy and about 60 had stable Graves' hyperthyroidism. Whether ophthalmopathy could be predicted prospectively was tested in an independent validation cohort made up of approximately 19 hyperthyroidism patients plus 17 patients who later progressed to ophthalmopathy. The approximately 100 discovery patients were randomly divided into training and test sets at a 7:3 ratio. In addition, the study compared T-cell repertoires in thyroid tissue and in blood from a handful of Graves' hyperthyroidism patients. Once sampling was done, hyperthyroidism patients were given methimazole at a starting dose of 30 mg daily, whereas ophthalmopathy patients were given high-dose intravenous methylprednisolone. The paper reports TCR Vbeta CDR3 sequencing of approximately 140 peripheral blood samples: around 45 ophthalmopathy, around 80 hyperthyroidism and around 17 progressor patients.

The CDR3, cysteine through phenylalanine, is 11 amino acids long. Of the read, only the CDR3 DNA is kept; its 33 bases are in frame from base 1. Trimming takes 3 bases from V and 8 bases from J, and the germline ends sit 5 bases apart. Reading the germline V gene (reference sequence) gives CDR1 MNHEY and CDR2 SMNVEV. Stable Graves' hyperthyroidism was defined as no progression to ophthalmopathy during 18 months of follow-up. Hyperthyroidism patients were aged 18 to 65 years and newly diagnosed, with disease duration of less than 2 months. Any patient with an uncontrolled infection, another autoimmune disease, pregnancy or lactation was excluded. Clinical symptoms, serum thyroxine and TRAb, thyroid ultrasound, and orbital computed tomography formed the basis for the diagnoses. PBMCs were isolated from about 9 ml of fresh peripheral blood by Ficoll-Paque density gradient centrifugation. Total RNA was extracted using Trizol reagent, and RNA quality was assessed on an Agilent 2100 Bioanalyzer.

On the study overall, not on this receptor specifically: In validation, the model predicted progression to ophthalmopathy a median of about 5.9 months before onset, with approximately 71% sensitivity and almost 75% specificity. Most expanded thyroid clonotypes (frequency above 0.001) were also detected in blood, a finding suggesting that blood repertoires may reflect thyroid immune responses. Sample size was not statistically predetermined, and blinding of investigators to group allocation was not performed. Ophthalmopathy was separated from stable hyperthyroidism by a 13 V-J signature model, with approximately 85% sensitivity and roughly 84% specificity obtained in cross-validation and 80%/75% obtained in testing.

The TCR beta CDR3 regions were amplified from RNA transcripts. The TCR CDR3 was subjected to a first round of RT-PCR using the HTBI primer set and the Qiagen OneStep RT-PCR kit. The libraries were constructed in a second round of multiplex PCR and then size-selected and purified. The libraries were sequenced on an Illumina HiSeq2000 using paired-end 100 bp reads. In the source study's methods: SOAPnuke was used to process the raw data, with reads discarded if the reads contained adapters or uncalled bases, had a mean Phred below 15, or lacked an exact constant-primer or identifier match. COPE v1.2.5 was used to merge the high-quality paired reads, and each unique nucleotide sequence was defined as a clonotype. MiTCR v1.1 was used to align clonotypes to the IMGT TRBV, TRBD and TRBJ reference segments. The analysis was restricted to V-J combinations with a frequency above 0.0001, which together covered approximately 99% of the repertoires. The TCS score was defined as the ratio of F50 (clonal expansion) to E x V (chaos), calculated using BLOSUM62-based TCRdist between CDR3 peptides within each V-J. Welch's t-statistics and random forest reduced roughly 530 V-J features to roughly 13, which were used in a naive Bayes classifier (R e1071). The public reads were reanalyzed by TCRdb: fastp trimming at Q25, MiXCR alignment, in-frame beta chains only. CDR3 protein duplicates are merged, each entry listing the most common genes and DNA. The V and J calls reflect TCRdb's pipeline rather than the authors' work. This sample has around 560,000 distinct CDR3 sequences in its table, and around 15% of those were observed once. The top ten constitute 15% to 20% of the sample.

The sample holds a few counts of this clonotype. The antigen it binds to is not known. No quality values exist for individual bases; no much larger clone is one base distant. The receptor was derived from a woman between 18 and 29 years old with Graves' hyperthyroidism. The specimen was blood. Rearrangement joined TRBV27 to TRBJ1-5; the D gene cannot be named for sure. This receptor has the CDR3 CASSFREPQHF. In nucleotides, the sequence is TGTGCCAGCAGTTTCAGAGAGCCCCAGCATTTT.